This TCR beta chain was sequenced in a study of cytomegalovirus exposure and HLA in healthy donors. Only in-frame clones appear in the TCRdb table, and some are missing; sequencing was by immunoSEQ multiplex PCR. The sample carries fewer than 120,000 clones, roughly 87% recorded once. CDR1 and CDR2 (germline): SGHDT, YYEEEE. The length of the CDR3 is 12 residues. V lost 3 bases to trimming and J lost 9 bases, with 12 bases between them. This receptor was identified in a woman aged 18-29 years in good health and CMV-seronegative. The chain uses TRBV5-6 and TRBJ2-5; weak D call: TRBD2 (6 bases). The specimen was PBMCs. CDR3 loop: CASSSLTGAQYF. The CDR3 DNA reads TGTGCCAGCAGCTCCCTAACGGGGGCCCAGTACTTC.